The rows below give T cell receptor beta chains drawn from one sample of a study of T-cell memory formation after mild COVID-19. TCRdb reanalysed the 5' RACE reads using MiXCR and keeps one entry per CDR3 protein. The sample lists about 82,000 distinct CDR3 sequences, more than 13% seen once, with approximately 39% in the top ten. The source material was PBMCs or a T cell subset sorted from them (not recorded which). Receptor source: a man between 18 and 35 years old who had mild COVID-19 (a few samples of this study predate the infection). Cell type and time point are not known. Both conserved end residues are part of each CDR3. Fields, in order: J gene, V gene, D gene, clone size, CDR3 protein, CDR3 DNA. D genes are given only for firm matches. Rows may omit the clone size; those that give it use once, few, many or a size class.

TRBJ1-1 TRBV6-5 TRBD1 - CASSYRTGANTEAFF TGTGCCAGCAGTTACAGGACAGGCGCGAACACTGAAGCTTTCTTT
TRBJ1-2 TRBV6-5 TRBD1 - CASSYSSGGPYGYTF TGTGCCAGCAGTTACTCGTCAGGGGGCCCCTATGGCTACACCTTC
TRBJ2-7 TRBV6-5 - few CASSYGGGGSYEQYF TGTGCCAGCAGTTACGGAGGGGGCGGCTCCTACGAGCAGTACTTC
TRBJ2-3 TRBV7-2 TRBD2 - CASSSERGGRDTQYF TGTGCCAGCAGCTCCGAGCGGGGGGGCCGAGATACGCAGTATTTT
TRBJ2-1 TRBV11-2 TRBD2 - CASSLISGGANEQFF TGTGCCAGCAGCTTAATTAGCGGGGGGGCGAATGAGCAGTTCTTC
TRBJ2-1 TRBV11-1 - few CASSLWGGHEQFF TGTGCCAGCAGCTTGTGGGGGGGGCATGAGCAGTTCTTC
TRBJ2-5 TRBV19 TRBD2 few CATIAGSGGETQYF TGTGCCACCATCGCCGGGTCGGGGGGAGAGACCCAGTACTTC
TRBJ1-2 TRBV4-1 - few CASSQATEDYGYTF TGCGCCAGCAGCCAAGCTACTGAGGACTATGGCTACACCTTC
TRBJ2-1 TRBV11-2 TRBD2 few CASSSYLAGEGNEQFF TGTGCCAGCAGCTCCTATCTAGCGGGGGAAGGTAATGAGCAGTTCTTC
TRBJ1-6 TRBV20-1 - many CSARQGGNSPLHF TGCAGTGCTAGACAGGGAGGGAATTCACCCCTCCACTTT
TRBJ2-2 TRBV6-6 - - CASTETGELFF TGTGCCAGCACCGAAACCGGGGAGCTGTTTTTT
TRBJ2-4 TRBV4-3 TRBD2 many CASSQVEGLAGGLAKNIQYF TGCGCCAGCAGCCAAGTGGAGGGACTAGCGGGGGGTTTAGCCAAAAACATTCAGTACTTC
TRBJ2-1 TRBV4-3 - few CASSQDPFTPYNEQFF TGCGCCAGCAGCCAAGATCCCTTCACCCCCTACAATGAGCAGTTCTTC
TRBJ1-3 TRBV7-9 TRBD1 few CASWTGSSSGNTIYF TGTGCCAGCTGGACAGGTTCGAGCTCTGGAAACACCATATATTTT
TRBJ2-3 TRBV10-3 TRBD2 - CAISESRTSGITDTQYF TGTGCCATCAGTGAGTCCCGGACTAGCGGCATCACAGATACGCAGTATTTT
TRBJ2-1 TRBV7-6 TRBD1 few CASSPRGQGAREQFF TGTGCCAGCAGCCCAAGAGGACAGGGGGCGAGGGAGCAGTTCTTC
TRBJ1-1 TRBV4-3 - many CASSQELGNTEAFF TGCGCCAGCAGCCAAGAGTTGGGGAACACTGAAGCTTTCTTT
TRBJ2-5 TRBV9 - - CASSVGDETQYF TGTGCCAGCAGCGTAGGGGATGAGACCCAGTACTTC
TRBJ2-5 TRBV19 - many CASSGASGKETQYF TGTGCCAGTAGCGGGGCGTCAGGGAAAGAGACCCAGTACTTC
TRBJ2-1 TRBV11-2 TRBD2 - CASSLTGTSGGAIDEQFF TGTGCCAGCAGCTTAACCGGGACTAGCGGGGGGGCCATCGATGAGCAGTTCTTC
TRBJ2-2 TRBV20-1 TRBD2 many CSAKGSSGDTGELFF TGCAGTGCTAAAGGCTCTAGCGGGGACACCGGGGAGCTGTTTTTT
TRBJ1-5 TRBV7-6 - - CASSPFGANQPQHF TGTGCCAGCAGCCCCTTCGGGGCGAATCAGCCCCAGCATTTT
TRBJ2-3 TRBV4-1 - - CASSRRLERTTDTQYF TGCGCCAGCAGCCGCCGACTAGAGAGAACCACAGATACGCAGTATTTT
TRBJ1-1 TRBV5-1 - - CASSFSGNTEAFF TGCGCCAGCAGCTTTTCCGGGAACACTGAAGCTTTCTTT
TRBJ1-2 TRBV7-9 - - CASSSSTGWSAYGYTF TGTGCCAGCAGCTCCAGCACAGGTTGGAGCGCCTATGGCTACACCTTC
TRBJ2-7 TRBV6-2/TRBV6-3 TRBD1 - CASSYFLGTGPSYEQYF TGTGCCAGCAGTTACTTCTTGGGGACAGGCCCCTCCTACGAGCAGTACTTC
TRBJ2-1 TRBV6-2/TRBV6-3 TRBD2 - CASSGGGTATNEQFF TGTGCCAGCAGCGGGGGGGGCACGGCCACCAATGAGCAGTTCTTC
TRBJ2-3 TRBV4-1 - many CASSQPRRGGTDTQYF TGCGCCAGCAGCCAACCTAGAAGGGGGGGGACAGATACGCAGTATTTT
TRBJ2-1 TRBV12-3/TRBV12-4 - - CATNDLRGDNEQFF TGTGCCACCAACGATCTACGTGGCGACAATGAGCAGTTCTTC